The T cell receptor beta chain described here comes from a study of CD8+ T cells in alopecia areata. Findings of the study overall: Higher clonality and more expanded CD8+ clones appeared in lesional than normal scalp.

RNA was isolated and reverse transcribed to cDNA, the sequencing template. Method: immunoSEQ multiplex PCR; TCRdb's copy keeps in-frame clones and lacks some. Here the sample spans 250,000 or so clones, about two thirds being singletons. On this clone: Its antigen is as yet unknown.

The germline CDR1 and CDR2 sequences are SQVTM and ANQGSEA. The CDR3 is 13 residues long. V dropped 6 bases and J dropped 10 bases, with 16 bases sitting between them. This clonotype was sampled from a human donor with alopecia areata. The sample here was CD4+ T cells sorted from blood, taken at week 0. This chain links TRBV29-1 with TRBJ1-6; D is undetermined. CDR3 loop: CSVMDGEVSPLHF. For the CDR3, the DNA is TGCAGCGTAATGGACGGCGAGGTCTCACCCCTCCACTTT.